The 17 T cell receptor beta chains below all came from one sample that was sequenced in a study of early T cells in non-severe SARS-CoV-2 infection. MiXCR was run by TCRdb on the 5' RACE reads, yielding one entry per CDR3 protein. This repertoire shows 53,000 or so distinct CDR3 sequences, less than 15% found once; its top ten account for just over 2.5%. Sequenced material: whole blood, taken at baseline. Receptors were obtained from an adult who was a healthcare worker with PCR-confirmed SARS-CoV-2 infection or an uninfected control (not recorded which).

This chain links TRBV5-1 with TRBJ2-7; D remains ambiguous. V was shortened by 0 bases and J by 2 bases, with 12 bases between the two germline ends. The CDR3 contains 15 residues. Germline V CDR1 and CDR2: SGHRS, YFSETQ. The chain's CDR3 is CASSLEVTSPYEQYF. The CDR3 nucleotides are TGCGCCAGCAGCTTGGAGGTGACAAGCCCCTACGAGCAGTACTTC.

The rearrangement uses TRBV4-2 and TRBJ1-2; 12 positions agree with TRBD1. CDR3 length: 16 amino acids. Germline trimming cut 8 bases from V and 4 bases from J; bases unmatched to any gene: 11. Germline V CDR1 and CDR2: LGHNA, YNFKEQ. The CDR3: CASQGDRGLPSYGYTF. The CDR3 nucleotides read TGTGCCAGCCAGGGGGACAGGGGGCTCCCAAGCTATGGCTACACCTTC.

The chain links TRBV11-2 to TRBJ2-7, with D uncertain. Trimming shortened V by 1 base and J by 3 bases, and 10 bases separated the two germline ends. The germline CDR1 and CDR2 sequences are SGHAT and FQNNGV. The CDR3 covers 14 residues. CDR3 in amino acids: CASSLVWQDYEQYF. In DNA form, the CDR3 reads TGTGCCAGCAGCTTAGTCTGGCAGGACTACGAGCAGTACTTC.

The V gene is TRBV10-3, the J gene TRBJ2-5, with TRBD2 identical over 8 bases. The CDR3 has 15 amino acids. V lost 0 bases, J lost 1 base, and 1 base stayed unmatched. The germline gives CDR1 ENHRY, CDR2 SYGVKD. The CDR3 reads CAISESGLAQETQYF. The DNA for the CDR3 is TGTGCCATCAGTGAGTCTGGACTAGCCCAAGAGACCCAGTACTTC.

V and J are TRBV6-1 and TRBJ1-1; D call uncertain. The germline V gene has CDR1 MNHNS and CDR2 SASEGT. CDR3 length: 14 amino acids. The ends were cut back, 3 bases at V and 1 base at J, with 9 bases in the middle. The CDR3 sequence: CASSDEGPNTEAFF. The CDR3 region has the DNA TGTGCCAGCAGTGATGAAGGTCCGAACACTGAAGCTTTCTTT.

This clonotype was recorded a few times. The V gene is TRBV29-1, the J gene TRBJ2-7, with a weak D call TRBD1 (6 bases). Germline V gives CDR1 SQVTM, CDR2 ANQGSEA. This CDR3 has 13 residues. V lost 2 bases to trimming and J lost 5 bases, with 13 bases between them. CDR3 coding DNA: TGCAGCGTTGAACAACAGGGTTCCAACGAGCAGTACTTC. Encoded protein: CSVEQQGSNEQYF.

This clonotype was detected a few times. The chain employs TRBV12-3 or TRBV12-4 and TRBJ1-1; 9 bases map to TRBD1. V lost 6 bases and J lost 2; bases outside the gene matches: 1. CDR3 length equals 13 residues. In nucleotides, the CDR3 is TGTGCCAGCAGACAGGGGGCAAACACTGAAGCTTTCTTT. It codes for CASRQGANTEAFF.

This clonotype was observed at least ten times. The chain has TRBV7-3 and TRBJ2-6; D unclear. The CDR3 sequence is 14 residues long. Per germline, CDR1 SGHTA and CDR2 FQGTGA. V lost 3 bases to trimming and J lost 2 bases, with 5 bases between them. This chain's CDR3 is CASSFSTGANVLTF. In nucleotides, the CDR3 is TGTGCCAGCAGCTTCAGTACTGGGGCCAACGTCCTGACTTTC. Variable domain in full (rest from reference TRBV7-3 and TRBJ2-6): GAGVSQTPSNKVTEKGKYVELRCDPISGHTALYWYRQSLGQGPEFLIYFQGTGAADDSGLPNDRFFAVRPEGSVSTLKIQRTERGDSAVYLCASSFSTGANVLTFGAGSRLTVL.

This clonotype was observed a handful of times. The chain combines TRBV11-2 with TRBJ2-2; 8 nucleotides agree with TRBD1. Per the germline V gene, CDR1 is SGHAT and CDR2 is FQNNGV. J lost 7 bases, V lost 4 bases, and 14 bases had no gene match. The CDR3 is 17 amino acids. The CDR3 region has the DNA TGTGCCAGCAGCTCGACAGGGGCCTCCCGGATTGGCGGGGAGCTGTTTTTT. It yields the protein CASSSTGASRIGGELFF.

The chain carries TRBV7-2 and TRBJ2-1, with 8 nucleotides matching TRBD2. The CDR3 totals 14 residues. Germline CDR1 reads SGHTA; CDR2 reads FQGNSA. V shed 4 bases and J 6 bases; nucleotides not matched to a gene: 5. The CDR3, as DNA: TGTGCCAGCAGCTCCGATCGGGGGGGCAATGAGCAGTTCTTC. Protein: CASSSDRGGNEQFF.

This clonotype is termed medium-sized. V usage is TRBV6-5 and J usage is TRBJ1-1; D is perhaps TRBD1 (6 bases). The germline CDR1 and CDR2 sequences are MNHEY and SVGAGI. V lost 8 bases to trimming and J lost 0 bases, with 13 bases between them. The CDR3 loop spans 14 amino acids. CDR3 coding DNA: TGTGCCAGCCAACAGGGACCGATGAACACTGAAGCTTTCTTT. Translating it yields CASQQGPMNTEAFF.

Many counts were recorded for this clonotype. The chain combines TRBV9 with TRBJ2-7; D is uncertain. CDR1 SGDLS and CDR2 YYNGEE come from the germline V gene. CDR3 length: 16 amino acids. The V gene lost 3 bases and the J gene lost 5 bases, with 21 bases spanning the gap. The CDR3 spells CASSAAVRVGVDEQYF. CDR3 in DNA: TGTGCCAGCAGCGCCGCCGTTAGGGTCGGCGTCGACGAGCAGTACTTC.

The chain links TRBV2 to TRBJ2-1, with D maybe TRBD2 (5 bases). Germline V gives CDR1 SNHLY, CDR2 FYNNEI. V lost 2 bases to trimming and J lost 0 bases, with 14 bases between them. There are 17 residues in the CDR3. Written as DNA, the CDR3 is TGTGCCAGCAGTGAAAATGGCCTAGCTAGCTCCTACAATGAGCAGTTCTTC. Translation gives CASSENGLASSYNEQFF.

The chain joins TRBV5-4 to TRBJ2-5; a possible D gene is TRBD1 (5 bases). Trimming cost V 4 bases and J 6 bases, with 16 bases left between them. This CDR3 is built from 14 residues. Per the germline V gene, CDR1 is SGHNT and CDR2 is YYREEE (reference sequence). CDR3 in DNA: TGTGCCAGCAGCCTGGACACTGGGATGAAGACCCAGTACTTC. The encoded protein is CASSLDTGMKTQYF.

In its sample, this clonotype was seen a few times. V and J are TRBV7-2 and TRBJ2-7; the match to TRBD1 covers 11 bases. This CDR3 region has 15 residues. Germline V lookup: CDR1 SGHTA, CDR2 FQGNSA. V was pared by 5 bases and J by 2 bases, with 5 bases of the junction left unmatched. For the CDR3, the DNA is TGTGCCAGCAGCGCCGGGACAGGGGGTCCCTACGAGCAGTACTTC. This encodes CASSAGTGGPYEQYF.

The chain couples TRBV6-6 to TRBJ2-1; perhaps TRBD1 as D (6 bases). Trimming stripped 6 bases from V and 2 bases from J, with 17 bases between. The CDR3 is 16 amino acids. The V gene's germline CDR1 is MNHNY and CDR2 SVGAGI (reference sequence). CDR3 in amino acids: CASRDHIDRTYNEQFF. CDR3 in DNA: TGTGCCAGCAGAGACCATATTGACAGGACCTACAATGAGCAGTTCTTC.

This clonotype was picked up a small number of times. The gene calls are TRBV5-5 and TRBJ2-7; 7 bases are a match to TRBD1. The CDR3 consists of 11 residues. The V segment lost 5 bases and the J segment 6 bases; nucleotides outside the gene matches: 2. Germline V CDR1 and CDR2: SGHKS, YYEKEE (reference sequence). CDR3 nucleotide sequence: TGTGCCAGCAGGACAGGGATCGAGCAGTACTTC. This translates into CASRTGIEQYF.